This T cell receptor (beta chain) was retrieved from a study of Ad26.COV2.S vaccination and SARS-CoV-2 variants. The repertoire was sequenced with immunoSEQ multiplex PCR; TCRdb's copy has only in-frame clones and lacks some. This sample carries over 85,000 clones, approximately 81% of them seen once, and the ten largest clones take about 17%. This clone appeared a single time. Antigen unknown. V was shortened by 2 bases and J by 3 bases, with 15 bases between the two germline ends. The CDR3 extends over 15 amino acids. Germline loops: CDR1 SGHRS, CDR2 YFSETQ. Study-wide results and limits: Following vaccination, spike-specific CD8+ and CD4+ T cell responses reportedly exhibited substantial breadth. Across vaccine and placebo recipients, the breadth of non-spike TCRs was similar. Relative to placebo recipients, vaccine recipients exhibited elevated spike-specific TCR breadth. TCR breadth and depth analyses may have underestimated total T cell responses.

The TCR originated in a human donor who had recovered from COVID-19. The sample was peripheral blood, taken after recovery from COVID-19. The V call is TRBV5-1, the J call TRBJ2-7, with D tentatively TRBD1 or TRBD2 (6 bases each). The CDR3 DNA follows: TGCGCCAGCAGCTTACCCGGGGGCGAGGTCTACGAGCAGTACTTC. Translating gives CASSLPGGEVYEQYF.